The rows below give T cell receptor beta chains drawn from one sample of a study of long-term antiretroviral therapy in people with HIV. The data were produced by immunoSEQ multiplex PCR, yet TCRdb's version contains in-frame clones alone and is incomplete. Of around 28,000 clones listed, 85% to 90% were seen once; the top ten hold around 4.7%. The sample in question was unsorted PBMCs, obtained 0.8 years after starting antiretroviral therapy. These receptors were obtained from a woman aged 25 to 45 with HIV. Both conserved end residues are part of each CDR3. D genes are given only for firm matches. The listing skips clone size in some rows; elsewhere it reads once, few, many or a size class.

d_call	v_call	j_call	clone_size	cdr3_aa	cdr3_nt
-	TRBV10-3	TRBJ2-2	-	CAISEEGLGSGELFF	TGTGCCATCAGTGAGGAGGGGTTAGGCTCCGGGGAGCTGTTTTTT
-	TRBV9	TRBJ1-2	-	CASSEDLLRNYGYTF	TGTGCCAGCAGCGAGGACCTCCTACGGAACTATGGCTACACCTTC
-	TRBV19	TRBJ1-1	-	CASSGGAGTLNTEAFF	TGTGCCAGTAGTGGTGGGGCAGGGACGTTGAACACTGAAGCTTTCTTT
-	TRBV29-1	TRBJ1-4	-	CSVRRRGSGEKLFF	TGCAGCGTCCGAAGGAGGGGAAGTGGTGAAAAACTGTTTTTT
-	TRBV18	TRBJ1-2	-	CASSPFPDTFSGYTF	TGTGCCAGCTCACCTTTTCCGGACACTTTCTCTGGCTACACCTTC
-	TRBV2	TRBJ2-7	-	CARSPIDSGEQYF	TGTGCCAGATCGCCTATCGACTCTGGGGAGCAGTACTTC
-	TRBV30	TRBJ1-2	-	CAWSRTIVVGGYTF	TGTGCCTGGAGTCGGACGATTGTTGTTGGTGGCTACACCTTC
-	TRBV29-1	TRBJ2-3	-	CSVGGGMRTDTQYF	TGCAGCGTTGGTGGCGGTATGAGAACAGATACGCAGTATTTT
-	TRBV6-5	TRBJ1-2	-	CASSGRRTQDYGYTF	TGTGCCAGCAGTGGGCGTCGGACTCAGGACTATGGCTACACCTTC
-	TRBV10-3	TRBJ1-2	-	CAISESLYRYTF	TGTGCCATCAGTGAGTCGCTCTACCGCTACACCTTC
-	TRBV30	TRBJ1-5	-	CAWSKVGGNQPQHF	TGTGCCTGGAGTAAAGTAGGGGGTAATCAGCCCCAGCATTTT
-	TRBV19	TRBJ2-3	-	CASRGRVSSTDTQYF	TGTGCCAGTAGAGGGCGGGTTAGTAGCACAGATACGCAGTATTTT
TRBD2	TRBV9	TRBJ2-1	-	CASSHPPNGGAQFF	TGTGCCAGCAGCCATCCTCCCAACGGGGGGGCTCAGTTCTTC
-	TRBV2	TRBJ2-5	-	CASSLLDWSQETQYF	TGTGCCAGCAGCTTATTAGACTGGAGCCAAGAGACCCAGTACTTC
TRBD1	TRBV14	TRBJ1-1	-	CASSQEETVLGQAEAFF	TGTGCCAGCAGCCAAGAAGAGACGGTTCTAGGACAGGCTGAAGCTTTCTTT
TRBD2	TRBV5-1	TRBJ2-5	-	CASSTTGGGNQETQYF	TGCGCCAGCAGCACCACTGGCGGGGGGAATCAAGAGACCCAGTACTTC
-	TRBV28	TRBJ2-5	-	CASSGGGTVINFKYF	TGTGCCAGCAGTGGGGGCGGGACAGTCATAAACTTCAAGTACTTC
-	TRBV6-1	TRBJ2-2	-	CASSVDRTGELFF	TGTGCCAGCAGTGTCGACAGGACCGGGGAGCTGTTTTTT
TRBD2	TRBV27	TRBJ2-5	-	CASSFLAGAWETQYF	TGTGCCAGCAGTTTTCTAGCGGGGGCGTGGGAGACCCAGTACTTC
-	TRBV10-2	TRBJ2-1	once	CASGYGSIPTNEQFF	TGCGCCAGCGGTTACGGGTCCATCCCAACAAATGAGCAGTTCTTC
TRBD1	TRBV29-1	TRBJ2-7	-	CSVVDRERPNEQYF	TGCAGCGTTGTAGACAGGGAGCGACCCAACGAGCAGTACTTC
-	TRBV7-2	TRBJ1-2	-	CASSSADRYSGYTF	TGTGCCAGCAGCTCAGCCGACAGATACAGCGGCTACACCTTC
-	TRBV5-1	TRBJ2-3	-	CASFQGASPDTQYF	TGCGCCAGCTTTCAAGGGGCATCCCCAGATACGCAGTATTTT
TRBD1	TRBV5-1	TRBJ2-3	-	CASSLGDRGLDTQYF	TGCGCCAGCAGCTTGGGGGACAGGGGGCTGGATACGCAGTATTTT
-	TRBV23-1	TRBJ1-4	-	CARQNRLNEKLFF	TGCGCCAGACAAAACAGATTGAATGAAAAACTGTTTTTT
-	TRBV6-5	TRBJ2-7	-	CASSYLPSYEQYF	TGTGCCAGCAGTTATCTGCCCTCCTACGAGCAGTACTTC
-	TRBV9	TRBJ2-7	-	CASSVGLKSYEQYF	TGTGCCAGCAGCGTAGGCCTAAAATCCTACGAGCAGTACTTC
-	TRBV11-2	TRBJ2-5	once	CASSSGLQETQYF	TGTGCCAGCAGCTCTGGCCTCCAAGAGACCCAGTACTTC
TRBD2	TRBV6-1	TRBJ2-2	-	CASSEGGSGGLNTGELFF	TGTGCCAGCAGTGAAGGTGGTAGCGGGGGATTGAACACCGGGGAGCTGTTTTTT
TRBD2	TRBV5-8	TRBJ2-3	-	CASSLGLAGATDTQYF	TGTGCCAGCAGCTTAGGACTAGCGGGGGCCACAGATACGCAGTATTTT
-	TRBV6-1	TRBJ1-1	-	CASSEAWVRGTNTEAFF	TGTGCCAGCAGTGAAGCATGGGTTCGGGGGACGAACACTGAAGCTTTCTTT
TRBD1	TRBV9	TRBJ1-6	few	CASSVEARGEGSPLHF	TGTGCCAGCAGCGTAGAAGCCAGGGGGGAGGGTTCACCCCTCCACTTT
-	TRBV6-5	TRBJ2-3	-	CATGRWDTGADTQYF	TGTGCCACTGGACGTTGGGACACGGGGGCAGATACGCAGTATTTT
-	TRBV2	TRBJ1-4	-	CASSPRATNEKLFF	TGTGCCAGCAGTCCCAGGGCTACTAATGAAAAACTGTTTTTT
-	TRBV30	TRBJ2-5	-	CAWSVRGARETQYF	TGTGCCTGGAGTGTAAGGGGAGCCCGGGAGACCCAGTACTTC
-	TRBV5-4	TRBJ2-5	-	CASSYSSTGTQYF	TGTGCCAGCAGCTACTCTTCCACGGGGACCCAGTACTTC
-	TRBV4-1	TRBJ2-2	-	CASSQVFRSNTNTGELFF	TGCGCCAGCAGCCAAGTCTTTAGGAGTAATACGAACACCGGGGAGCTGTTTTTT